The clone carrying this T cell receptor beta chain has more than one count but fewer than ten. Each CDR3 protein is one row after TCRdb ran MiXCR on the 5' RACE reads. The sample shows more than 350,000 distinct CDR3 sequences, 15% to 20% of them seen only once. This entry is derived from a study of T-cell memory formation after mild COVID-19. V was pared by 4 bases and J by 4 bases, with 10 bases of the junction left unmatched. Germline CDR1 is SGHRS and CDR2 is YFSETQ. CDR3 length equals 15 residues. V usage is TRBV5-1 and J usage is TRBJ1-1; 7 bases align to TRBD1. The sample comprised PBMCs or a T cell subset sorted from them (not recorded which). This clonotype was sampled from a man younger than 35 who had mild COVID-19 (a few samples of this study predate the infection). Cell type and time point are not known. The CDR3 DNA follows: TGCGCCAGCAGCCACTCCTCCTCAGGGGGCACTGAAGCTTTCTTT. Its translation: CASSHSSSGGTEAFF.